This TCR beta chain was sequenced during a study of regulatory T cells in long-lasting Graves disease. At the level of the study: Over-5-year antithyroid drug use with positive TSH receptor antibodies defined persistent Graves' disease in the study.

This clonotype was detected a few times. A much larger clone differs from this one at a single base, so this may be a read error. This CDR3 contains 12 residues. Trimming took off 2 bases at V and 0 bases at J, with 1 base between the two ends. Germline V gene lookup returns CDR1 MNHEY and CDR2 SVGAGI. Time point of the sample: persistent/refractory GD, antithyroid drugs over 5 years with positive TRAb. Making the TCR library involved RNA that had been extracted from PBMCs. Peripheral blood, around 9 milliliters of it, was drawn into EDTA tubes. Researchers made TCR beta libraries by using iRepertoire HTBI primers and running Arm-PCR on CDR3 regions. TCRdb used MiXCR to reprocess the multiplex PCR reads, holding one entry per CDR3 protein. The table includes 300,000 to 500,000 distinct CDR3 sequences, around 21% detected once.

The clonotype originates from a female donor with Graves disease. This chain connects TRBV6-5 to TRBJ1-1; D call uncertain. This sample comprised peripheral blood mononuclear cells (PBMCs), obtained when the disease was refractory, from a patient treated with antithyroid drugs. The DNA of the CDR3 is TGTGCCAGCAGTTACGTGAACACTGAAGCTTTCTTT. It specifies CASSYVNTEAFF.